This T cell receptor (beta chain) was observed in a study of shared clonotypes between healthy human individuals. Study-level background: Aged between 18 and 49, the donors were a couple of women and three men.

CD4+ cells underwent separation, giving CD45RA+ naive and CD45RA-negative memory subsets. Sequencing used immunoSEQ multiplex PCR; TCRdb keeps in-frame clones, though not all of them. The sample shows under 1,100,000 clones, approximately 76% of them seen only once. Germline V gives CDR1 LNHDA, CDR2 SQIVND (reference sequence). Trimming removed 4 bases at V and 5 bases at J, with 15 bases between. This CDR3 has 15 residues. The rearrangement links TRBV19 to TRBJ1-5, with a tentative D call TRBD1 (5 bases). Sequences were obtained from memory CD4+ T cells sorted from blood. Subset indicated: CD45RA-negative fraction. The TCR originated in a young man in good health. CDR3 sequence reads: CASSRDGNSYQPQHF. In nucleotides, the CDR3 is TGTGCCAGTAGTAGGGACGGGAATTCTTATCAGCCCCAGCATTTT.